A single sample gave rise to the 18 T cell receptor beta chains below, sequenced in a study of blood T cell repertoires in COVID-19. TCRdb keeps only in-frame clones here, not all; method: immunoSEQ multiplex PCR. The repertoire holds approximately 140,000 clones, with around 84% as singletons. The sequencing input was peripheral blood. The receptors were gathered from a human donor in a cohort sampled during active COVID-19.

The chain recombines TRBV5-1 with TRBJ2-7; D unclear. Germline V lookup: CDR1 SGHRS, CDR2 YFSETQ. This CDR3 contains 14 residues. V was clipped by 4 bases and J by 0 bases, with 11 bases between them. The DNA for the CDR3 is TGCGCCAGCAGCCAGACATCCCGCTCCTACGAGCAGTACTTC. Protein: CASSQTSRSYEQYF. The variable domain in full, completed from reference TRBV5-1 and TRBJ2-7, reads KAGVTQTPRYLIKTRGQQVTLSCSPISGHRSVSWYQQTPGQGLQFLFEYFSETQRNKGNFPGRFSGRQFSNSRSEMNVSTLELGDSALYLCASSQTSRSYEQYFGPGTRLTVT.

The chain couples TRBV20-1 to TRBJ2-1; 9 nucleotides agree with TRBD2. This CDR3 has 17 amino acids. The germline gives CDR1 DFQATT, CDR2 SNEGSKA (reference sequence). Losses at the gene ends were 3 bases for V and 4 bases for J; bases not matched to a gene: 13. The CDR3 DNA is TGCAGTGCTAGTCCCCTGTGGGGCGGGGGGGAATACAATGAGCAGTTCTTC. Its protein is CSASPLWGGGEYNEQFF.

This clone showed up just once. The chain couples TRBV9 to TRBJ1-5; D is perhaps TRBD1 (5 bases). The CDR3 consists of 16 residues. The V and J ends lost 2 bases and 4 bases respectively, with 16 bases between them. CDR1 SGDLS and CDR2 YYNGEE come from the germline V gene. The CDR3 DNA reads TGTGCCAGCAGCGTCGGGGACGGTCGGGGGAATCAGCCCCAGCATTTT. Translating it yields CASSVGDGRGNQPQHF.

The J gene is TRBJ1-3, the V gene TRBV30; TRBD1 is a possible D gene (6 bases). CDR1 is GTSNPN and CDR2 is SVGIG in the germline V gene (reference sequence). V was cut by 0 bases and J by 0 bases, with 21 bases left in between. This CDR3 contains 19 residues. Here the CDR3 DNA reads TGTGCCTGGAGTGTACAAAGGGGTTTCACAGGGACCTCTGGAAACACCATATATTTT. Encoded protein: CAWSVQRGFTGTSGNTIYF. Variable domain in full (rest from reference TRBV30 and TRBJ1-3): SQTIHQWPATLVQPVGSPLSLECTVEGTSNPNLYWYRQAAGRGLQLLFYSVGIGQISSEVPQNLSASRPQDRQFILSSKKLLLSDSGFYLCAWSVQRGFTGTSGNTIYFGEGSWLTVV.

This chain uses TRBV2 with TRBJ2-1; TRBD2 might be the D (6 bases). V was pared by 2 bases and J by 6 bases, with 11 bases between. The germline gives CDR1 SNHLY, CDR2 FYNNEI. CDR3 size: 14 residues. Written as DNA, the CDR3 is TGTGCCAGCAGTGAACCCGGGACTTTCAATGAGCAGTTCTTC. This gives the protein CASSEPGTFNEQFF.

V gene TRBV7-2 combines with J gene TRBJ1-5; D gene uncertain. V gave up 1 base and J gave up 7 bases, with 11 bases separating them. This CDR3 has 14 amino acids. In germline, CDR1 is SGHTA, CDR2 FQGNSA. The CDR3 reads CASSLVGGGQPQHF. CDR3 in DNA: TGTGCCAGCAGCTTAGTTGGCGGAGGGCAGCCCCAGCATTTT.

The rearrangement links TRBV7-2 to TRBJ2-7; 7 bases align to TRBD2. The germline V gene encodes CDR1 SGHTA and CDR2 FQGNSA. V was pared by 5 bases and J by 1 base, with 8 bases of the junction left unmatched. CDR3 size: 15 residues. DNA of the CDR3: TGTGCCAGCAGCAGGCAGTGGGGGGGATCCTACGAGCAGTACTTC. Its translation is CASSRQWGGSYEQYF.

This clone turned up a few times. The rearrangement links TRBV4-2 to TRBJ1-6, with 9 bases fitting TRBD1. There are 16 residues in the CDR3. V was clipped by 0 bases and J by 6 bases; unmatched bases: 3. Germline loops: CDR1 LGHNA, CDR2 YNFKEQ. The CDR3: CASSQDRDRANSPLHF. The CDR3 DNA reads TGTGCCAGCAGCCAAGATAGGGACAGGGCTAATTCACCCCTCCACTTT.

The chain uses TRBV27 and TRBJ2-3; 7 bases map to TRBD1. This CDR3 contains 15 residues. In germline, CDR1 is MNHEY, CDR2 SMNVEV (reference sequence). The junction had 7 bases not matched to a gene; V was cut back by 7 bases and J by 0 bases. The CDR3 sequence: CASNLGQTSTDTQYF. In nucleotides, the CDR3 is TGTGCCAGCAATTTGGGACAGACTAGCACAGATACGCAGTATTTT.

This clone was found a few times. This CDR3 is CASRDSSTDTQYF. The DNA for the CDR3 is TGTGCCAGCAGGGACAGTTCCACAGATACGCAGTATTTT. The chain has TRBV28 and TRBJ2-3; tentative D call: TRBD1 (6 bases). This CDR3 comprises 13 residues. Germline V gene lookup returns CDR1 MDHEN and CDR2 SYDVKM. Trimming cost V 6 bases and J 2 bases, with 9 bases left between them.

The chain is built from TRBV9 and TRBJ2-3; possible D gene TRBD2, 5 bases. The CDR3 is made up of 14 amino acids. CDR1 SGDLS and CDR2 YYNGEE come from the germline V gene. V was cut by 2 bases and J by 6 bases, with 13 bases left in between. CDR3 amino acids: CASSVSLGRDTQYF. The CDR3 DNA follows: TGTGCCAGCAGCGTTTCACTAGGACGCGATACGCAGTATTTT.

The chain recombines TRBV7-2 with TRBJ1-2; 7 bases align to TRBD1. This CDR3 is 14 amino acids long. Germline CDR1 reads SGHTA; CDR2 reads FQGNSA. Unmatched junction bases numbered 13, after V lost 7 bases and J lost 8 bases. In nucleotides, the CDR3 is TGTGCCAGCATTCTGACAGGGCACCAAGGCGGCTACACCTTC. Encoded protein: CASILTGHQGGYTF.

The chain is built from TRBV30 and TRBJ1-6, with 7 bases lining up with TRBD1. V lost 1 base to trimming and J lost 6 bases; unmatched junction nucleotides: 6. Germline V CDR1 and CDR2: GTSNPN, SVGIG (reference sequence). The CDR3 loop spans 15 amino acids. CDR3 loop: CAWSAGTVSNSPLHF. CDR3 sequence (DNA): TGTGCCTGGAGTGCCGGGACAGTCTCTAATTCACCCCTCCACTTT.

The genes are TRBV3-1 (or the pseudogene TRBV3-2) and TRBJ2-2; 8 positions agree with TRBD2. After removal of 3 bases from V and 6 bases from J, the junction contained 6 bases not matched to a gene. This CDR3 is 15 amino acids long. CDR1 LGHDT and CDR2 YNNKEL come from the germline V gene (reference sequence). CDR3 loop: CASSHQAGAAGELFF. CDR3 coding DNA: TGTGCCAGCAGCCATCAAGCGGGGGCGGCCGGGGAGCTGTTTTTT.

V usage is TRBV27 and J usage is TRBJ2-3, with 14 bases fitting TRBD2. The CDR3 loop spans 16 amino acids. V gave up 4 bases and J gave up 4 bases; unmatched junction bases: 4. Germline V CDR1 and CDR2: MNHEY, SMNVEV (reference sequence). The CDR3 DNA follows: TGTGCCAGCAGTTCGGGGACTAGCGGGGGTTCAGATACGCAGTATTTT. This gives the protein CASSSGTSGGSDTQYF.

The rearrangement joins TRBV4-3 to TRBJ1-5, with D maybe TRBD1 (5 bases). Germline values: CDR1 LGHNA, CDR2 YSLEER. The CDR3 totals 16 residues. With 0 bases removed from V and 3 bases from J, the gap between germline ends came to 12 bases. Written as DNA, the CDR3 is TGCGCCAGCAGCCAAGATAGGGGAGGGGTCAATCAGCCCCAGCATTTT. This codes for CASSQDRGGVNQPQHF.

This rearrangement joins TRBV7-8 to TRBJ1-2, with 9 bases identical to TRBD1. CDR3 length: 16 residues. The J segment lost 4 bases and the V segment lost 4 bases, leaving 10 bases of the junction unmatched. The V gene's germline CDR1 is SGHVS and CDR2 FQNEAQ. CDR3 loop: CASSSGGTGTSYGYTF. In nucleotides, the CDR3 is TGTGCCAGCAGCTCAGGGGGGACAGGGACGAGCTATGGCTACACCTTC.

The chain combines TRBV9 with TRBJ1-4, with TRBD1 identical over 7 bases. This CDR3 has 16 amino acids. The V segment lost 4 bases and the J segment 6 bases; nucleotides outside the gene matches: 12. Germline-derived CDR1 and CDR2 are SGDLS and YYNGEE. The CDR3 coding sequence is TGTGCCAGCAGCTTCAGAGGAGGGGGCGCGGATGAAAAACTGTTTTTT. Its translation: CASSFRGGGADEKLFF. Combining the CDR3 with reference TRBV9 and TRBJ1-4 gives the whole variable domain DSGVTQTPKHLITATGQRVTLRCSPRSGDLSVYWYQQSLDQGLQFLIQYYNGEERAKGNILERFSAQQFPDLHSELNLSSLELGDSALYFCASSFRGGGADEKLFFGSGTQLSVL.